One sample yielded the 17 T cell receptor beta chains listed below, sequenced in a study of cytomegalovirus exposure and HLA in healthy donors. PCR was performed using 60 Vbeta and 13 Jbeta primers. The protocol was immunoSEQ multiplex PCR, while the TCRdb copy is restricted to in-frame clones and leaves out a portion. Of some 120,000 clones detected, under 85% appear once; the ten largest clones hold 5.8%. The sample was PBMCs. The receptors stem from a woman aged 45-65 years in good health and CMV-seropositive.

A few counts support this clone. The rearrangement joins TRBV6-5 to TRBJ1-2, with D possibly being TRBD1 (6 bases). V lost 6 bases and J 11 bases, leaving 22 bases between the germline ends. Germline V CDR1 and CDR2: MNHEY, SVGAGI. This CDR3 contains 14 residues. The chain's CDR3 is CASSPGQTSCGYTF. Written as DNA, the CDR3 is TGTGCCAGCAGCCCCGGACAGACCTCTTGCGGTTACACCTTC.

This chain links TRBV4-1 with TRBJ2-3; maybe TRBD2 (6 bases). The CDR3 spans 13 residues. V was clipped by 1 base and J by 4 bases, with 6 bases between them. Germline V gene lookup returns CDR1 MGHRA and CDR2 YSYEKL. CDR3 residues: CASSQAGADTQYF. The CDR3, as DNA: TGCGCCAGCAGCCAAGCGGGGGCAGATACGCAGTATTTT.

The table lists this clone with a count of one. V is TRBV6-5 and J is TRBJ2-5, with a possible D match to TRBD2 (5 bases). CDR3 length: 14 amino acids. Looked up from germline, CDR1 is MNHEY and CDR2 is SVGAGI. V dropped 0 bases and J dropped 3 bases, with 8 bases sitting between them. The CDR3 sequence: CASSYSDGEETQYF. The CDR3, as DNA: TGTGCCAGCAGTTACTCGGACGGGGAAGAGACCCAGTACTTC.

The chain is built from TRBV6-5 and TRBJ1-1; 7 bases agree with TRBD1. Germline CDR1 MNHEY, CDR2 SVGAGI. The CDR3 length is 15 residues. J gave up 6 bases and V 4 bases, and 11 bases lay outside the gene matches. The CDR3 bases are TGTGCCAGCAGTTCTCCGGGCAGGGGGGATGCTGAAGCTTTCTTT. Its protein is CASSSPGRGDAEAFF.

The chain couples TRBV7-9 to TRBJ1-5; no firm D call. This CDR3 is 16 amino acids long. Trimming shortened V by 2 bases and J by 2 bases, and 13 bases separated the two germline ends. CDR1 is SEHNR, CDR2 FQNEAQ, per germline (reference sequence). The CDR3 spells CASSLYPGLGNQPQHF. The CDR3 DNA reads TGTGCCAGCAGCTTATATCCGGGGTTGGGCAATCAGCCCCAGCATTTT.

This chain links TRBV18 with TRBJ1-2; D remains unclear. Trimming stripped 5 bases from V and 3 bases from J, with 13 bases between. The germline V gene encodes CDR1 KGHSH and CDR2 LQKENI. This CDR3 spans 14 amino acids. The CDR3, as DNA: TGTGCCAGCTCATCAAGACTGGCGCACTATGGCTACACCTTC. This translates into CASSSRLAHYGYTF.

V gene TRBV6-5 combines with J gene TRBJ2-2; 8 bases fit TRBD1. Germline lookup yields CDR1 MNHEY and CDR2 SVGAGI. With 6 bases clipped from V and 8 bases from J, the junction kept 11 bases outside the gene matches. CDR3 length equals 15 residues. CDR3 in DNA: TGTGCCAGCAGCCCCACAGGGGGGTTCCCTGGGGAGCTGTTTTTT. Its protein is CASSPTGGFPGELFF.

A few counts support this clone. This chain joins TRBV7-2 and TRBJ1-4, with D possibly being TRBD1 (5 bases). The V and J ends lost 5 bases and 5 bases respectively, with 15 bases between them. In germline, CDR1 is SGHTA, CDR2 FQGNSA. This CDR3 is 15 amino acids long. CDR3 nucleotide sequence: TGTGCCAGCAGCGCCATACCGGGACTGAATGAAAAACTGTTTTTT. Its translation is CASSAIPGLNEKLFF. Complete variable domain (other parts from reference TRBV7-2 and TRBJ1-4): GAGVSQSPSNKVTEKGKDVELRCDPISGHTALYWYRQSLGQGLEFLIYFQGNSAPDKSGLPSDRFSAERTGGSVSTLTIQRTQQEDSAVYLCASSAIPGLNEKLFFGSGTQLSVL.

The genes are TRBV9 and TRBJ2-3; TRBD2 matches 8 bases. The CDR3 covers 15 residues. Trimming removed 4 bases from V and 6 bases from J; junction bases left unmatched: 10. In germline, CDR1 is SGDLS, CDR2 YYNGEE. CDR3 amino acids: CASSLTSGGPDTQYF. DNA of the CDR3: TGTGCCAGCAGCCTGACCAGCGGGGGCCCTGATACGCAGTATTTT.

This clone appeared once. This rearrangement joins TRBV5-1 to TRBJ1-5; 9 positions match TRBD1. Germline CDR1 and CDR2: SGHRS and YFSETQ. Trimming cost V 4 bases and J 5 bases; bases outside gene matches: 4. The CDR3 has 14 amino acids. CDR3 DNA: TGCGCCAGCAGCGTGGACAGGGGCGATCAGCCCCAGCATTTT. It is translated as CASSVDRGDQPQHF.

This chain joins TRBV7-2 and TRBJ2-7; no reliable D call. CDR3 size: 12 residues. The germline gives CDR1 SGHTA, CDR2 FQGNSA. The ends were cut back, 3 bases at V and 5 bases at J, with 8 bases in the middle. This chain's CDR3 is CASSLSVHEQYF. The CDR3 coding sequence is TGTGCCAGCAGCTTGTCAGTGCACGAGCAGTACTTC.

The CDR3: CASSKNEGTYEQYF. CDR3 DNA: TGTGCCAGCAGTAAGAACGAGGGAACCTACGAGCAGTACTTC. The genes are TRBV7-8 and TRBJ2-7; D is perhaps TRBD2 (5 bases). Germline-derived CDR1 and CDR2 are SGHVS and FQNEAQ. The CDR3 runs to 14 residues. With 6 bases removed from V and 2 bases from J, the gap between germline ends came to 14 bases.

The genes are TRBV6-1 and TRBJ1-2, with 7 bases fitting TRBD1. V lost 3 bases and J lost 8; bases outside the gene matches: 9. The germline V gene has CDR1 MNHNS and CDR2 SASEGT. This CDR3 contains 14 residues. DNA of the CDR3: TGTGCCAGCAGTGATGTCAGGGGGGCGCAGGGCTACACCTTC. As protein: CASSDVRGAQGYTF.

CDR3 region: CASSPFQGNQPQHF. DNA for the CDR3: TGTGCCAGCTCACCGTTCCAGGGTAATCAGCCCCAGCATTTT. The V and J genes are TRBV18 and TRBJ1-5; tentative D call: TRBD1 (5 bases). The CDR3 is 14 residues long. The V gene's germline CDR1 is KGHSH and CDR2 LQKENI. V lost 3 bases and J lost 4, with 10 bases in between.

The chain uses TRBV5-1 and TRBJ2-7; 7 positions agree with TRBD2. Germline values: CDR1 SGHRS, CDR2 YFSETQ. The V and J ends lost 0 bases and 0 bases, in that order; junction bases with no gene match: 6. The CDR3 is 16 amino acids. The CDR3 DNA reads as TGCGCCAGCAGCTTGGCGGGGGGATTTAGCTCCTACGAGCAGTACTTC. It translates to CASSLAGGFSSYEQYF.

The chain employs TRBV19 and TRBJ1-6; no firm D call. Germline values: CDR1 LNHDA, CDR2 SQIVND (reference sequence). V was trimmed by 7 bases and J by 8 bases, leaving 18 bases between them. The CDR3 spans 15 residues. CDR3 residues: CASKVALISDSPLHF. The CDR3 nucleotides are TGTGCCAGTAAAGTGGCACTAATTTCGGATTCACCCCTCCACTTT.

The sample holds a few counts of this clone. The chain is built from TRBV6-6 and TRBJ1-4; TRBD1 agrees at 7 bases. V shed 5 bases, J shed 7 bases, and the junction held 4 bases outside the gene matches. Germline V gene data show CDR1 as MNHNY and CDR2 as SVGAGI (reference sequence). This CDR3 spans 13 amino acids. CDR3 DNA: TGTGCCAGCAGTCCTGGGACAGCTGAAAAACTGTTTTTT. It specifies CASSPGTAEKLFF.